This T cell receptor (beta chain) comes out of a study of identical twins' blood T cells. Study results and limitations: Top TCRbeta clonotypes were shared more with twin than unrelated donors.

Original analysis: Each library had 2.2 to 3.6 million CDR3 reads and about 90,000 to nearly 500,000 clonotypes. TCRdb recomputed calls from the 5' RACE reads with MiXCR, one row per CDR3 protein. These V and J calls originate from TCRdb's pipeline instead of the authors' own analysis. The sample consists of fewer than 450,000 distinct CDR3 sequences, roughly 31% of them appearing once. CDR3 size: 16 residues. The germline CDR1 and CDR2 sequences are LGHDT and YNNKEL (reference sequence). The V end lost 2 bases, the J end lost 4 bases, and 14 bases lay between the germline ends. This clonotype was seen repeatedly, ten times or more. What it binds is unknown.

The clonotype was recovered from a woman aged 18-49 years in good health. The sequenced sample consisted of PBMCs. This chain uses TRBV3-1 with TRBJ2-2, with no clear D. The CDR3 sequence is CASSQLSGRVTGELFF. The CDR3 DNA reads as TGTGCCAGCAGCCAACTTTCGGGCCGAGTCACCGGGGAGCTGTTTTTT. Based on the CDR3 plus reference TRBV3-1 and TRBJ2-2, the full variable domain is DTAVSQTPKYLVTQMGNDKSIKCEQNLGHDTMYWYKQDSKKFLKIMFSYNNKELIINETVPNRFSPKSPDKAHLNLHINSLELGDSAVYFCASSQLSGRVTGELFFGEGSRLTVL.